The 15 T cell receptor beta chains in this list originate from one sample, sequenced in a study of CD8 T cells in Susac syndrome. About 0.45 to 1 ug RNA was reverse transcribed with random hexamers. Using its own MiXCR run on the immunoSEQ multiplex PCR reads, TCRdb lists one record per CDR3 protein. The table lists some 77,000 distinct CDR3 sequences, 93% of them singletons. The sequenced sample consisted of CD4+ T cells from PBMCs. These receptors were collected from a human donor with Susac syndrome.

The V gene is TRBV9, the J gene TRBJ2-2; D is uncertain. Germline assignment: CDR1 SGDLS and CDR2 YYNGEE. The CDR3 is 12 amino acids. The ends were cut back, 1 base at V and 7 bases at J, with 5 bases in the middle. DNA of the CDR3: TGTGCCAGCAGCGTATCTGACGGGGAGCTGTTTTTT. Its protein product is CASSVSDGELFF.

The chain combines TRBV6-2 or TRBV6-3 with TRBJ2-1; 13 bases are shared with TRBD2. J was trimmed by 1 base and V by 4 bases; bases with no gene match: 7. From germline, CDR1 is MNHEY and CDR2 SVGEGT. The CDR3 is 18 amino acids. This chain's CDR3 is CASSSTSGGAWSYNEQFF. The CDR3 DNA reads TGTGCCAGCAGTTCCACTAGCGGGGGGGCATGGTCCTACAATGAGCAGTTCTTC.

CDR3 DNA: TGTGCCAGTACCTTTCGGGGCTTGAACACCGGGGAGCTGTTTTTT. Amino acid sequence: CASTFRGLNTGELFF. The rearrangement joins TRBV19 to TRBJ2-2; either TRBD1 or TRBD2 may fit D (5 bases each). CDR1 is LNHDA and CDR2 is SQIVND in the germline V gene (reference sequence). The CDR3 sequence is 15 residues long. V was clipped by 7 bases and J by 1 base, with 13 bases between them.

CDR3 sequence: CASSQDSAGGAGNTIYF. The CDR3 coding sequence is TGTGCCAGCAGCCAAGATTCTGCCGGGGGGGCTGGAAACACCATATATTTT. This sequence joins TRBV4-2 and TRBJ1-3, with D maybe TRBD1 (5 bases). The CDR3 is 17 residues long. V was pared by 0 bases and J by 2 bases, with 14 bases between. The germline CDR1 and CDR2 sequences are LGHNA and YNFKEQ.

The chain carries TRBV12-3 or TRBV12-4 and TRBJ2-7, with TRBD2 matching 9 bases. The CDR3 spans 14 residues. The V and J ends lost 3 bases and 6 bases, in that order; junction bases with no gene match: 6. Here the CDR3 reads CASSFGLRGGEQYF. Written as DNA, the CDR3 is TGTGCCAGCAGTTTCGGGTTGCGGGGGGGCGAGCAGTACTTC.

The chain employs TRBV4-1 and TRBJ2-5, with 7 bases fitting TRBD2. The CDR3 has 17 residues. The V segment lost 2 bases and the J segment 5 bases; nucleotides outside the gene matches: 14. Germline-derived CDR1 and CDR2 are MGHRA and YSYEKL. The CDR3 DNA follows: TGCGCCAGCAGCCAACCTCTACTCCGGGTGGGGGGGGAGACCCAGTACTTC. Translated: CASSQPLLRVGGETQYF.

The rearrangement uses TRBV28 and TRBJ1-4, with D tentatively TRBD1 (5 bases). Germline CDR1 reads MDHEN; CDR2 reads SYDVKM. V dropped 5 bases and J dropped 4 bases, with 11 bases sitting between them. The CDR3 spans 14 residues. The CDR3 region is CASSPQGNNEKLFF. DNA for the CDR3: TGTGCCAGCAGTCCGCAGGGAAATAATGAAAAACTGTTTTTT.

The rearrangement links TRBV3-1 to TRBJ2-3; 12 bases fit TRBD2. J lost 2 bases, V lost 4 bases, and 10 bases had no gene match. The CDR3 is made up of 18 amino acids. Germline V gene sequence: CDR1 LGHDT, CDR2 YNNKEL (reference sequence). The CDR3 loop is CASSPYGLAGSLTDTQYF. CDR3 DNA: TGTGCCAGCAGCCCCTATGGACTAGCGGGGTCACTCACAGATACGCAGTATTTT.

This chain joins TRBV5-1 and TRBJ1-4; 8 bases match TRBD1. Germline V lookup: CDR1 SGHRS, CDR2 YFSETQ. CDR3 length: 15 residues. Trimming took 3 bases from V and 7 from J; bases not matched to a gene: 8. CDR3: CASSSTGERIEKLFF. The CDR3 bases are TGCGCCAGCAGCTCGACAGGGGAGCGAATTGAAAAACTGTTTTTT. The full variable domain, rest sourced from reference TRBV5-1 and TRBJ1-4, is KAGVTQTPRYLIKTRGQQVTLSCSPISGHRSVSWYQQTPGQGLQFLFEYFSETQRNKGNFPGRFSGRQFSNSRSEMNVSTLELGDSALYLCASSSTGERIEKLFFGSGTQLSVL.

The rearrangement uses TRBV28 and TRBJ2-5; 7 bases fit TRBD2. CDR1 is MDHEN, CDR2 SYDVKM, per germline. This CDR3 comprises 14 residues. With V trimmed by 6 bases and J by 5 bases, 9 bases remained unmatched. CDR3: CASRLTSPAETQYF. The CDR3 DNA reads TGTGCCAGCAGGCTGACTAGCCCCGCCGAGACCCAGTACTTC. The full variable domain, its missing parts supplied by reference TRBV28 and TRBJ2-5, is DVKVTQSSRYLVKRTGEKVFLECVQDMDHENMFWYRQDPGLGLRLIYFSYDVKMKEKGDIPEGYSVSREKKERFSLILESASTNQTSMYLCASRLTSPAETQYFGPGTRLLVL.

The rearrangement links TRBV5-1 to TRBJ1-1; D gene ambiguous. Germline V lookup: CDR1 SGHRS, CDR2 YFSETQ. Trimming took 2 bases from V and 3 from J, leaving 14 bases between them. The CDR3 totals 15 residues. Here the CDR3 reads CASSFSPLGDTEAFF. DNA for the CDR3: TGCGCCAGCAGCTTTTCTCCACTTGGGGACACTGAAGCTTTCTTT.

V and J are TRBV2 and TRBJ1-1; D perhaps matches TRBD1 (5 bases). The V gene's germline CDR1 is SNHLY and CDR2 FYNNEI. The CDR3 is made up of 14 amino acids. The V and J ends lost 7 bases and 1 base respectively, with 13 bases between them. The CDR3 is CASMKGEWNTEAFF. The CDR3 bases are TGTGCCAGCATGAAAGGGGAATGGAACACTGAAGCTTTCTTT.

The chain recombines TRBV19 with TRBJ1-5; D might be TRBD1 (5 bases). In germline, CDR1 is LNHDA, CDR2 SQIVND (reference sequence). The CDR3 sequence is 13 residues long. V lost 4 bases and J 8 bases, leaving 12 bases between the germline ends. As DNA, the CDR3 is TGTGCCAGTAGTAGGCAGGGTTTCGAGCCCCAGCATTTT. Protein product: CASSRQGFEPQHF. Combining the CDR3 with reference TRBV19 and TRBJ1-5 gives the whole variable domain DGGITQSPKYLFRKEGQNVTLSCEQNLNHDAMYWYRQDPGQGLRLIYYSQIVNDFQKGDIAEGYSVSREKKESFPLTVTSAQKNPTAFYLCASSRQGFEPQHFGDGTRLSIL.

The chain combines TRBV13 with TRBJ2-3; TRBD1 or TRBD2 may be the D gene (5 bases each). The ends were cut back, 5 bases at V and 5 bases at J, with 14 bases in the middle. The CDR3 covers 14 residues. Germline lookup yields CDR1 PRHDT and CDR2 FYEKMQ (reference sequence). CDR3 nucleotide sequence: TGTGCCAGCAGCCTTGGTGGGGGTAGAGATACGCAGTATTTT. This translates into CASSLGGGRDTQYF. Combining the CDR3 with reference TRBV13 and TRBJ2-3 gives the whole variable domain AAGVIQSPRHLIKEKRETATLKCYPIPRHDTVYWYQQGPGQDPQFLISFYEKMQSDKGSIPDRFSAQQFSDYHSELNMSSLELGDSALYFCASSLGGGRDTQYFGPGTRLTVL.

The V gene is TRBV20-1, the J gene TRBJ2-7; possibly TRBD1 or TRBD2 for D (7 bases each). This CDR3 has 15 amino acids. V was clipped by 2 bases and J by 2 bases, with 16 bases between them. Germline CDR1 DFQATT, CDR2 SNEGSKA (reference sequence). The CDR3 sequence: CSARRSGGDTYEQYF. DNA of the CDR3: TGCAGTGCTAGACGGTCAGGGGGGGATACCTACGAGCAGTACTTC.